This T cell receptor (beta chain) is from a study of PD-1 blockade in classical Hodgkin lymphoma. Study-level findings and limits: With CD4+ cells, TCR diversity rose significantly by C4D1, but not with CD8+ cells.

This table comes from immunoSEQ multiplex PCR, and its TCRdb copy is limited to in-frame clones, with some not included. The sample has tens of thousands of clones, around 80% seen once; the top ten hold 37%. This clone has a single count. Its cognate antigen is unknown. Time point: cycle 4 day 1 (C4D1), after 5 to 7 weeks of nivolumab. Each patient relapsed following autologous stem cell transplantation, and prior brentuximab vedotin exposure differed. Germline CDR1 is GTSNPN and CDR2 is SVGIG (reference sequence). This CDR3 has 15 amino acids. The trim removed 0 bases at V and 1 base at J, leaving 2 bases unmatched.

The clonotype originates from a human donor with classical Hodgkin lymphoma. The chain joins TRBV30 to TRBJ2-3, with 9 positions matching TRBD2. The specimen comprised peripheral blood mononuclear cells (PBMCs), sampled before the fourth cycle of nivolumab. CDR3 protein: CAWSVERGGTDTQYF. The CDR3 DNA follows: TGTGCCTGGAGTGTAGAGCGGGGGGGCACAGATACGCAGTATTTT.